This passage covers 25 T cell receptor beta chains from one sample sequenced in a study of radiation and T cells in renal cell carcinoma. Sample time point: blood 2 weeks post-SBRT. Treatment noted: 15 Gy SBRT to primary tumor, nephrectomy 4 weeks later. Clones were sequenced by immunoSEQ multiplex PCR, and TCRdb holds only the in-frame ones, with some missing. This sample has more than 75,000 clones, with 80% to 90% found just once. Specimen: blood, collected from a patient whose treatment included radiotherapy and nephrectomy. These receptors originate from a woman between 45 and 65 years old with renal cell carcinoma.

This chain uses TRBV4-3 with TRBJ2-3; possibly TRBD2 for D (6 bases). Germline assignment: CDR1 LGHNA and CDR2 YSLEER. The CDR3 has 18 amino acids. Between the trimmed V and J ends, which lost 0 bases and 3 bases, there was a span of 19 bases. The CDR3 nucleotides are TGCGCCAGCAGCCAAGAGGTGTTCGCGGGGCATACGACAGATACGCAGTATTTT. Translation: CASSQEVFAGHTTDTQYF.

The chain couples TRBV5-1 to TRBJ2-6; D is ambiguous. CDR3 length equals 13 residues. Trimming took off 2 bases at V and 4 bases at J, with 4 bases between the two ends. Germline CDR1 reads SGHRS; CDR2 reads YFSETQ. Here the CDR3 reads CASSFDGANVLTF. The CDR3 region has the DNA TGCGCCAGCAGCTTTGACGGGGCCAACGTCCTGACTTTC.

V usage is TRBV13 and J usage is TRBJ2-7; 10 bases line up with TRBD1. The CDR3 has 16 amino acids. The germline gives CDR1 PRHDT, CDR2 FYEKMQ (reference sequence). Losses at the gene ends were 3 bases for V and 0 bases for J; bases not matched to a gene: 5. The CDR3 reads CASSFYGTGDSYEQYF. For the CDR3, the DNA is TGTGCCAGCAGCTTCTATGGGACAGGGGACTCCTACGAGCAGTACTTC.

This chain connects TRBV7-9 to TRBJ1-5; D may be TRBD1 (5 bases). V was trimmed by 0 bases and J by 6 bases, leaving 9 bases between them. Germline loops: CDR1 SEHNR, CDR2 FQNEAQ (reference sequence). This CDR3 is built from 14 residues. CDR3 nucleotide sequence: TGTGCCAGCAGCTTAGCGGCAGGGCCTCAGCCCCAGCATTTT. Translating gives CASSLAAGPQPQHF.

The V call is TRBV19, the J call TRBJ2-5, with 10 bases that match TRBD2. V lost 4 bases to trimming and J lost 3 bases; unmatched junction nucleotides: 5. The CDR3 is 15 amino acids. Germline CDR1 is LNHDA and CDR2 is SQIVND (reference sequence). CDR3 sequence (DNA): TGTGCCAGTAGTACAGGCCTAGCGGGGGAAGAGACCCAGTACTTC. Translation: CASSTGLAGEETQYF. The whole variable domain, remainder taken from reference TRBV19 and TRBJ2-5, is DGGITQSPKYLFRKEGQNVTLSCEQNLNHDAMYWYRQDPGQGLRLIYYSQIVNDFQKGDIAEGYSVSREKKESFPLTVTSAQKNPTAFYLCASSTGLAGEETQYFGPGTRLLVL.

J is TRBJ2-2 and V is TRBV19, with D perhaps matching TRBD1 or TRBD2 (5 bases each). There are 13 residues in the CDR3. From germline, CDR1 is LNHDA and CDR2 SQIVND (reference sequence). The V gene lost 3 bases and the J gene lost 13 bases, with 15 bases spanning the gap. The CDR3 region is CASSIGALRGLFF. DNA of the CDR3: TGTGCCAGTAGTATCGGGGCCCTCCGGGGGCTGTTTTTT.

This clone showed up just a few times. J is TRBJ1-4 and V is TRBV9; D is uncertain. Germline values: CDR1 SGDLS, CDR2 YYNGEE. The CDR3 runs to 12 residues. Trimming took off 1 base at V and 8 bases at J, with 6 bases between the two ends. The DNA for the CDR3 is TGTGCCAGCAGCGTAACCGGAGAAAAACTGTTTTTT. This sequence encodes CASSVTGEKLFF. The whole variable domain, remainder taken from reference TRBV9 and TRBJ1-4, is DSGVTQTPKHLITATGQRVTLRCSPRSGDLSVYWYQQSLDQGLQFLIQYYNGEERAKGNILERFSAQQFPDLHSELNLSSLELGDSALYFCASSVTGEKLFFGSGTQLSVL.

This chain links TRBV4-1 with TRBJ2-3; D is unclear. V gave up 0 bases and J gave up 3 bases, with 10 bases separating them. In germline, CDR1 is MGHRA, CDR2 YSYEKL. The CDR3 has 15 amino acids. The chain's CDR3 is CASSQDARLTDTQYF. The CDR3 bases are TGCGCCAGCAGCCAAGATGCACGGTTGACAGATACGCAGTATTTT.

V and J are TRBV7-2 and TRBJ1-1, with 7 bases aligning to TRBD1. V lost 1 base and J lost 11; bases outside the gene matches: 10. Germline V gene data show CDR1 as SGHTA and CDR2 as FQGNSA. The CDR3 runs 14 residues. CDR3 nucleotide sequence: TGTGCCAGCAGCTTAGTGGCCAGACAGGGTAGCGCTTTCTTT. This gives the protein CASSLVARQGSAFF.

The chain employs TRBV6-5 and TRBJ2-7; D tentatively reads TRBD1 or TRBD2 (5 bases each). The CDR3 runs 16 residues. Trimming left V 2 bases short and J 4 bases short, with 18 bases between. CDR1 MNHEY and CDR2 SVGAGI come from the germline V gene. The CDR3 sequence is CASSYGTDHRWYEQYF. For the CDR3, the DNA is TGTGCCAGCAGTTACGGGACGGATCACCGCTGGTACGAGCAGTACTTC.

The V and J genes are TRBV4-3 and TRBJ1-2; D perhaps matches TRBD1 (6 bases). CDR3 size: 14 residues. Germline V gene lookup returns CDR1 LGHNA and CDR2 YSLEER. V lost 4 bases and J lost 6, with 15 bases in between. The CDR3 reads CASSPTGQGHGYTF. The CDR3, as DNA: TGCGCCAGCAGCCCCACGGGGCAGGGGCATGGCTACACCTTC.

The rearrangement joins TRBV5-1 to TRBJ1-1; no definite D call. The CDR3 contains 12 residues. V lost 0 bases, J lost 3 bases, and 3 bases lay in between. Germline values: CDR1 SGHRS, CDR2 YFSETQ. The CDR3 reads CASSLGDTEAFF. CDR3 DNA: TGCGCCAGCAGCTTGGGGGACACTGAAGCTTTCTTT.

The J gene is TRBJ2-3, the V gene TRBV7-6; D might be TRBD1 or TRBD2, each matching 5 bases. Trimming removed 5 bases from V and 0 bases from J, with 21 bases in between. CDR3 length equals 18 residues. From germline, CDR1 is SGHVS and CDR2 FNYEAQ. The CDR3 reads CASSRIRLRDGSTDTQYF. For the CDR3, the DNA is TGTGCCAGCAGCCGCATCAGATTACGGGACGGAAGCACAGATACGCAGTATTTT.

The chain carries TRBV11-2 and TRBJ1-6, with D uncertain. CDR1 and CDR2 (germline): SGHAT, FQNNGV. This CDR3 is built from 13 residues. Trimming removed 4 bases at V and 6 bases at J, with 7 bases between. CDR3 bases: TGTGCCAGCAGCTCATCCCTTAATTCACCCCTCCACTTT. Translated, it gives CASSSSLNSPLHF.

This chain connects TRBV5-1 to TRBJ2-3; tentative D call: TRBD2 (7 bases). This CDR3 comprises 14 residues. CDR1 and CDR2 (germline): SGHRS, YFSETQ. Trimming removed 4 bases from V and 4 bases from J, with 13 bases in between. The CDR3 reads CASSIGGPPDTQYF. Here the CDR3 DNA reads TGCGCCAGCAGCATCGGGGGGCCGCCAGATACGCAGTATTTT.

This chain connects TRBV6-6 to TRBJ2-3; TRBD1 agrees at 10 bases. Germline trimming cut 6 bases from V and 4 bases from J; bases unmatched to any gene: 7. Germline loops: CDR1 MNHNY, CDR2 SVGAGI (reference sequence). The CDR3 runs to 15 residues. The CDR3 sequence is CASRSGTGVADTQYF. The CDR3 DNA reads TGTGCCAGCAGATCCGGGACAGGGGTCGCAGATACGCAGTATTTT.

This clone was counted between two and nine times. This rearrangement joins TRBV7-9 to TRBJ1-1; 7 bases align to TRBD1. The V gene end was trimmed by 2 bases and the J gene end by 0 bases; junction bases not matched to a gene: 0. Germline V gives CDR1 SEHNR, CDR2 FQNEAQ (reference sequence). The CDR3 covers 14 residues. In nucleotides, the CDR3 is TGTGCCAGCAGCTTACAGGGGGTGAACACTGAAGCTTTCTTT. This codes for CASSLQGVNTEAFF.

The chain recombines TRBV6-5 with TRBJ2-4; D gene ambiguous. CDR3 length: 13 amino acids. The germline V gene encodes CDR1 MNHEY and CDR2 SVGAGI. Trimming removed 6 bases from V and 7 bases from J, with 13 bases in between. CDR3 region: CASSATRFNIQYF. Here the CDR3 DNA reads TGTGCCAGCAGCGCAACCAGGTTTAACATTCAGTACTTC.

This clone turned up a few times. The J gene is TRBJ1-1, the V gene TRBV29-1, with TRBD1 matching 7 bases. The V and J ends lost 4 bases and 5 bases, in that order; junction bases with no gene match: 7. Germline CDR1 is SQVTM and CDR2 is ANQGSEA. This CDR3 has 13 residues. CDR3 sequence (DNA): TGCAGCGTTGGCAAGACAGGGCGTACTGAAGCTTTCTTT. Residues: CSVGKTGRTEAFF.

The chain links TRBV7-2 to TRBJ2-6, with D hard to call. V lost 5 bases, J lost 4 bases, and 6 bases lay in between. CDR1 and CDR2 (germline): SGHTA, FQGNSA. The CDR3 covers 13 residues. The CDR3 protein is CASSVGGANVLTF. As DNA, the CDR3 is TGTGCCAGCAGCGTCGGGGGGGCCAACGTCCTGACTTTC.

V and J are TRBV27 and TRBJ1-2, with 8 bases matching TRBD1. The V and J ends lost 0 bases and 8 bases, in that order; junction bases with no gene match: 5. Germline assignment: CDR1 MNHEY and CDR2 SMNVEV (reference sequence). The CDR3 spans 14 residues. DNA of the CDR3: TGTGCCAGCAGTTTATCGGCAGGGGGCGACGGCTACACCTTC. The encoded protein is CASSLSAGGDGYTF.

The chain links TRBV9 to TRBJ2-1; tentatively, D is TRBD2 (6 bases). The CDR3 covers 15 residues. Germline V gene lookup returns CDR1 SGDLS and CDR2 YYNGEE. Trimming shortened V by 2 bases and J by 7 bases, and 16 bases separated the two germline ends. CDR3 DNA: TGTGCCAGCAGCGTTTTAGCGGAGGCGGTAAATGAGCAGTTCTTC. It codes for CASSVLAEAVNEQFF.

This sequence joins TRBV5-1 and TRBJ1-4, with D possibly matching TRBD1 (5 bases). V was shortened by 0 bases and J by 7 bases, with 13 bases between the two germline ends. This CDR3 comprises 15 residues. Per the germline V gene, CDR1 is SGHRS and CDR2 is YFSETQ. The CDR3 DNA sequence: TGCGCCAGCAGCTTGGCCGGCAGGGTGGGTGAAAAACTGTTTTTT. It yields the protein CASSLAGRVGEKLFF.

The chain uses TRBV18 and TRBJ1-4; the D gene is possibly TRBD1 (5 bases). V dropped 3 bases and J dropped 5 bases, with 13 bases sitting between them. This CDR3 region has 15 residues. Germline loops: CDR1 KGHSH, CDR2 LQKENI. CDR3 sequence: CASSPLGRENEKLFF. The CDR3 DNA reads TGTGCCAGCTCACCTCTGGGGCGGGAGAATGAAAAACTGTTTTTT.

Here the CDR3 reads CASSFLGSADTQYF. Written as DNA, the CDR3 is TGTGCCAGCAGTTTTCTTGGTTCGGCAGATACGCAGTATTTT. The chain carries TRBV27 and TRBJ2-3; D ambiguous. CDR3 length equals 14 residues. V was trimmed by 3 bases and J by 4 bases, leaving 11 bases between them. Germline lookup yields CDR1 MNHEY and CDR2 SMNVEV (reference sequence).